This T cell receptor beta chain stems from a study of T cell clonality in common variable immunodeficiency. This clone was seen repeatedly, ten times or more. The read halts 3 residues ahead of the CDR3 end, with the missing end drawn from the germline J gene. The length of the CDR3 is 12 residues. Germline CDR1 and CDR2: SGHKS and YYEKEE (reference sequence). Control and CVID samples contributed equal amounts of genomic DNA. Clones were sequenced by immunoSEQ multiplex PCR, and TCRdb holds only the in-frame ones, with some missing. Singletons are absent from the sample, which has under 40,000 clones. Most patients and controls had Caucasian heritage.

This clonotype originated in a person aged 18 to 75 in good health. Sequenced: peripheral blood mononuclear cells. V is TRBV5-5 and J is TRBJ1-1; D not resolved. The CDR3: CASSFTQTEAFF. The CDR3 bases that were read are TGTGCCAGCAGCTTTACTCAAACGGAA. Drawing the rest from reference TRBV5-5 and TRBJ1-1, the complete variable domain is DAGVTQSPTHLIKTRGQQVTLRCSPISGHKSVSWYQQVLGQGPQFIFQYYEKEERGRGNFPDRFSARQFPNYSSELNVNALLLGDSALYLCASSFTQTEAFFGQGTRLTVV.